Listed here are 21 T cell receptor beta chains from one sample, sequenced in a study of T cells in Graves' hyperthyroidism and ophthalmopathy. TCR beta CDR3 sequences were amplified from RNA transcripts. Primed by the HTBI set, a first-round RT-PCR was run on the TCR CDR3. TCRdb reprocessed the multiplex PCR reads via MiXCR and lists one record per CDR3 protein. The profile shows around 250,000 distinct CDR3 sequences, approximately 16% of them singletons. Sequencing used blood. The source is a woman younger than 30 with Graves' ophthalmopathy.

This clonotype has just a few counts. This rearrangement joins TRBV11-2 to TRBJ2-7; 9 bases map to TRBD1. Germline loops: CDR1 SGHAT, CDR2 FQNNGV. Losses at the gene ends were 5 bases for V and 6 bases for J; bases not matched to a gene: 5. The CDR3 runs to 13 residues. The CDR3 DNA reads TGTGCCAGCAGCGCATACAGGGGGCGCGAGCAGTACTTC. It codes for CASSAYRGREQYF.

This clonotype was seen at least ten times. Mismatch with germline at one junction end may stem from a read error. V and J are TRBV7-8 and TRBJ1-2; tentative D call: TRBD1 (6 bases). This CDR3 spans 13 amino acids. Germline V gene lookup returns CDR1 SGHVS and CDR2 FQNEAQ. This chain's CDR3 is CASSLAGVYGYTF. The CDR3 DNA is TGTGCCAGCAGCCTAGCAGGGGTTTATGGCTACACCTTC.

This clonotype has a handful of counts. CDR3 region: CSAPPDRRPYEQYF. DNA of the CDR3: TGCAGTGCGCCCCCCGACAGGCGTCCCTACGAGCAGTACTTC. This rearrangement joins TRBV20-1 to TRBJ2-7, with D possibly TRBD1 on 6 matching bases. The CDR3 runs 14 residues. The germline V and J ends were trimmed by 6 bases and 2 bases, with 17 bases remaining between them. Germline loops: CDR1 DFQATT, CDR2 SNEGSKA (reference sequence).

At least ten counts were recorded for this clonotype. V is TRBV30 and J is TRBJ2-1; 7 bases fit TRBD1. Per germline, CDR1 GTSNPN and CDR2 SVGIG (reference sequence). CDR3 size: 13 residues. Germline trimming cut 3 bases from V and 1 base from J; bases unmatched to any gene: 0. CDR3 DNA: TGTGCCTGGAGGACAGGGTCCTACAATGAGCAGTTCTTC. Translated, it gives CAWRTGSYNEQFF.

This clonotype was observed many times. CDR3 nucleotide sequence: TGTGCCAGCAGCTTTTTCCCTAACTATGGCTACACCTTC. It is translated as CASSFFPNYGYTF. V usage is TRBV7-6 and J usage is TRBJ1-2, with unresolved D. CDR1 and CDR2 (germline): SGHVS, FNYEAQ. The CDR3 loop spans 13 amino acids. Between the trimmed V and J ends, which lost 3 bases and 0 bases, there was a span of 5 bases.

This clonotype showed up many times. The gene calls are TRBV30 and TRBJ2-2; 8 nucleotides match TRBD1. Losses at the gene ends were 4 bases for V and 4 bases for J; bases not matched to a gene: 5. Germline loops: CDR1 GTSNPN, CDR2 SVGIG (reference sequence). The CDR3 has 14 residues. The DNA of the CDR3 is TGTGCCTGGAATCGCCAGGGGGCCACCGGGGAGCTGTTTTTT. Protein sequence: CAWNRQGATGELFF.

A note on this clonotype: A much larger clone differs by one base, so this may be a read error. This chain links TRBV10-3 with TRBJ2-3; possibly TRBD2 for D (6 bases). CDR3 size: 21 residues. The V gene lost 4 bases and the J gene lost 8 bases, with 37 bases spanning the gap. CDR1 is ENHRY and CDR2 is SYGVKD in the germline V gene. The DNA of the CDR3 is TGTGCCATCAGTGTAAGGGAGAAGCCCTCGACCTCCCGGGACTCGTACGGTACGCAGTATTTT. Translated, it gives CAISVREKPSTSRDSYGTQYF.

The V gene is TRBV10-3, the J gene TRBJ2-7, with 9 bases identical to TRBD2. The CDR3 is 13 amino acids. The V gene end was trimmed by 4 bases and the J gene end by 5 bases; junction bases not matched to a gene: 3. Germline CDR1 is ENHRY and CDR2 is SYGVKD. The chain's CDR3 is CAISVSGSDEQYF. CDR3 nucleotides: TGTGCCATCAGTGTTAGCGGGAGTGACGAGCAGTACTTC.

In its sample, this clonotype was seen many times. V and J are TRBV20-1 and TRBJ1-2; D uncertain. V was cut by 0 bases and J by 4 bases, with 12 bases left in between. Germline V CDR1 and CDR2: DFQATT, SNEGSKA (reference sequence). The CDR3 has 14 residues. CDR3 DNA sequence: TGCAGTGCTAGAGATCATTCGGAGGCCTATGGCTACACCTTC. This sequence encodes CSARDHSEAYGYTF.

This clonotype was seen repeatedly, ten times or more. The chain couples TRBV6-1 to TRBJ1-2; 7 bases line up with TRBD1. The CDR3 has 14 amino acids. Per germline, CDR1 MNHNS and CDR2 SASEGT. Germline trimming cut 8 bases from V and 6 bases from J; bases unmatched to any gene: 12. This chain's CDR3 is CASELSKGQNGYTF. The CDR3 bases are TGTGCCAGCGAGTTATCAAAGGGACAGAATGGCTACACCTTC.

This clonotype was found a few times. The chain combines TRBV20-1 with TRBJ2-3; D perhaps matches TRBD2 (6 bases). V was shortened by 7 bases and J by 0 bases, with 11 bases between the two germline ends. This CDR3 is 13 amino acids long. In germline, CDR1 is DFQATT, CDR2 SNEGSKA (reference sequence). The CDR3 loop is CSVAGLSTDTQYF. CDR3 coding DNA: TGCAGTGTGGCGGGATTAAGCACAGATACGCAGTATTTT.

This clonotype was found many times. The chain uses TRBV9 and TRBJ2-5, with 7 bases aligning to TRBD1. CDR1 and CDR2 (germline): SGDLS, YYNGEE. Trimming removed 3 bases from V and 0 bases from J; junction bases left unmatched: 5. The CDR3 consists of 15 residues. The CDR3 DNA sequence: TGTGCCAGCAGCGCCGGGACAGACTACCAAGAGACCCAGTACTTC. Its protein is CASSAGTDYQETQYF.

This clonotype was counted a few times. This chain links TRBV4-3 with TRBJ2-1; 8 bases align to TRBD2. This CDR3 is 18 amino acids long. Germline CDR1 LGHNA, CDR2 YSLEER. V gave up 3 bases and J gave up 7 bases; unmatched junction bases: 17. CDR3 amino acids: CASSHPQGLERERNEQFF. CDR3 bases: TGCGCCAGCAGCCATCCACAGGGTTTGGAGCGGGAGCGGAATGAGCAGTTCTTC.

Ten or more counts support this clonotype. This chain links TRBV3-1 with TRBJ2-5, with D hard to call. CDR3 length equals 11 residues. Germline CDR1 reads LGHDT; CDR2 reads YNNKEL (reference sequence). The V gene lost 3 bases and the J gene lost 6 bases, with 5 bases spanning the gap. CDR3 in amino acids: CASSQGKTQYF. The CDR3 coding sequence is TGTGCCAGCAGCCAGGGGAAGACCCAGTACTTC.

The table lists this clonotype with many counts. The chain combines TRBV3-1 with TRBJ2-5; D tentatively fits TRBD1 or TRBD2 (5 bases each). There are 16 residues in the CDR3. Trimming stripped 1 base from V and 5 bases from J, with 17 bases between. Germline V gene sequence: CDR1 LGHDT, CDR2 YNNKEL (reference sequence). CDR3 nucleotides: TGTGCCAGCAGCCAAGTTGCTCGGGGCAAGGGTGAGACCCAGTACTTC. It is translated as CASSQVARGKGETQYF.

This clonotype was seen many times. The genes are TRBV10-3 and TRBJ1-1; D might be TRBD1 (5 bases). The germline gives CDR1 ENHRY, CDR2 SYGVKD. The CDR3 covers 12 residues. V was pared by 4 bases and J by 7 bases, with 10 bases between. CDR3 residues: CAISGQGDEAFF. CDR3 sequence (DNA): TGTGCCATCAGTGGGCAGGGCGATGAAGCTTTCTTT.

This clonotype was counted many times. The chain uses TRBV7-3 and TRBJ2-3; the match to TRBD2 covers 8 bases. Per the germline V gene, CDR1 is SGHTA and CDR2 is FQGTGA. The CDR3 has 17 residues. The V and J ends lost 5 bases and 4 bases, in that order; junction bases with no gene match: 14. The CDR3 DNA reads TGTGCCAGCAGCCCCCGGCCGACTAGCGACCCACCAGATACGCAGTATTTT. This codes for CASSPRPTSDPPDTQYF.

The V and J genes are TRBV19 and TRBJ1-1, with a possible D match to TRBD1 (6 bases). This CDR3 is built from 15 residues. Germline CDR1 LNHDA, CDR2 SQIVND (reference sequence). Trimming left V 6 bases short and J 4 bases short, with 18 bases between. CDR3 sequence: CASRVEPEGVTEAFF. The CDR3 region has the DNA TGTGCCAGTAGGGTAGAGCCGGAGGGGGTCACTGAAGCTTTCTTT.

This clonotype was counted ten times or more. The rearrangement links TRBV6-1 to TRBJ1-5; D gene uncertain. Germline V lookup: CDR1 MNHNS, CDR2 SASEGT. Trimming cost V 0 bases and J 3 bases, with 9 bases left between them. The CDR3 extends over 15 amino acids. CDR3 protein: CASSEALKPNQPQHF. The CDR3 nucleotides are TGTGCCAGCAGTGAAGCCTTAAAGCCCAATCAGCCCCAGCATTTT.

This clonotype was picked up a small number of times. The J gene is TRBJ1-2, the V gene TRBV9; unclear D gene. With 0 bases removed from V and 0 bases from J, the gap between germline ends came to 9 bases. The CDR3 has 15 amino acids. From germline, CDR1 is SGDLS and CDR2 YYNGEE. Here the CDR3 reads CASSVEPNSNYGYTF. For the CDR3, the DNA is TGTGCCAGCAGCGTAGAACCCAATTCTAACTATGGCTACACCTTC.

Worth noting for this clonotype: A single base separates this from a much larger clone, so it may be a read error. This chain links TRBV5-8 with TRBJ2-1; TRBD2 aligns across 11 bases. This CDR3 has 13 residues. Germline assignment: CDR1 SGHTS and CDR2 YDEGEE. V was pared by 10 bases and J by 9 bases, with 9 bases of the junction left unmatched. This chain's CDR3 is CAGVLAGGIEQFF. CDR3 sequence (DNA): TGTGCCGGCGTTCTAGCGGGGGGCATTGAGCAGTTCTTC. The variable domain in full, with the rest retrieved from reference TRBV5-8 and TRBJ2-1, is EAGVTQSPTHLIKTRGQQATLRCSPISGHTSVYWYQQALGLGLQFLLWYDEGEERNRGNFPPRFSGRQFPNYSSELNVNALELEDSALYLCAGVLAGGIEQFFGPGTRLTVL.